This T cell receptor beta chain was profiled in a study of T cells in Graves' hyperthyroidism and ophthalmopathy. RNA transcripts yielded amplified TCR beta CDR3 regions. When the TCR CDR3 underwent first-round RT-PCR, the HTBI primer set was used. TCRdb analysed the multiplex PCR reads with MiXCR anew, one entry per CDR3 protein. The sample shows about 270,000 distinct CDR3 sequences, over 20% of them seen only once. CDR3 length: 12 amino acids. The germline CDR1 and CDR2 sequences are SQVTM and ANQGSEA. V gave up 5 bases and J gave up 4 bases, with 8 bases separating them. This clonotype was seen a few times. Its target is not known. Uncontrolled infection, other autoimmune disease, pregnancy and lactation each barred patients from inclusion. General study points: Blood also carried most thyroid clonotypes expanded above 0.001.

Sample: blood. The sequence was collected from a man aged 25-45 years with Graves' ophthalmopathy. The rearrangement uses TRBV29-1 and TRBJ2-2; D perhaps matches TRBD2 (5 bases). Here the CDR3 reads CSVKRSTGELFF. In DNA form, the CDR3 reads TGCAGCGTTAAGCGGTCCACCGGGGAGCTGTTTTTT.